These 22 T cell receptor beta chains were all obtained from the same sample, sequenced in a study of monozygotic twins with inflammatory bowel disease. Reanalyzing the 5' RACE reads, TCRdb keeps one entry per CDR3 protein, without DNA. This sample carries over 350,000 distinct CDR3 sequences, with 2.6% going to the ten biggest clones. Sequenced: blood. These receptor sequences come from a human donor with ulcerative colitis or Crohn's disease, or a healthy co-twin of an affected twin (not recorded which).

This chain connects TRBV10-3 to TRBJ2-3; with no DNA, the TCRdb D assignment of TRBD2 cannot be verified. The CDR3 runs 15 residues. Germline V gene sequence: CDR1 ENHRY, CDR2 SYGVKD. CDR3 region: CAISTSGGAGDTQYF.

The rearrangement links TRBV3-1 to TRBJ2-7; TCRdb picks TRBD1, but there is no DNA to check that call. CDR3 length: 19 amino acids. Germline CDR1 reads LGHDT; CDR2 reads YNNKEL (reference sequence). The CDR3 loop is CASSSTPGQGSEQPYEQYF.

This chain links TRBV5-4 with TRBJ2-7; TCRdb gives TRBD1 as the D gene, but with no DNA this cannot be confirmed. The CDR3 totals 12 residues. Per the germline V gene, CDR1 is SGHNT and CDR2 is YYREEE (reference sequence). The CDR3 sequence is CASSPPSGEQYF. The whole variable domain, filled in from reference TRBV5-4 and TRBJ2-7, reads ETGVTQSPTHLIKTRGQQVTLRCSSQSGHNTVSWYQQALGQGPQFIFQYYREEENGRGNFPPRFSGLQFPNYSSELNVNALELDDSALYLCASSPPSGEQYFGPGTRLTVT.

V and J are TRBV20-1 and TRBJ1-5; the D gene TCRdb calls, TRBD1, cannot be checked with no DNA. CDR3 length: 15 residues. Germline V gives CDR1 DFQATT, CDR2 SNEGSKA (reference sequence). The CDR3: CSAITGGASNQPQHF.

This chain connects TRBV19 to TRBJ1-1; TCRdb proposes TRBD1, but this gene call is untestable without DNA. The CDR3 runs to 15 residues. The germline V gene encodes CDR1 LNHDA and CDR2 SQIVND (reference sequence). Here the CDR3 reads CASSPIQGPDTEAFF.

The V gene is TRBV28, the J gene TRBJ1-6; without DNA, the TCRdb call of TRBD1 cannot be checked. This CDR3 has 16 amino acids. Germline loops: CDR1 MDHEN, CDR2 SYDVKM. The CDR3 spells CASSETGSGVHSPLHF.

The V call is TRBV5-1, the J call TRBJ2-1. CDR3 length: 18 amino acids. Per germline, CDR1 SGHRS and CDR2 YFSETQ. CDR3 loop: CASSSVKTSGREYNEQFF.

CDR3 loop: CASSLMPTGGGEQYF. The gene calls are TRBV5-1 and TRBJ2-7; checking the TCRdb D call of TRBD1 is not possible without DNA. The germline V gene has CDR1 SGHRS and CDR2 YFSETQ. This CDR3 is built from 15 residues.

The J gene is TRBJ2-5, the V gene TRBV5-4; the TRBD2 assignment by TCRdb is unverifiable without DNA. Per the germline V gene, CDR1 is SGHNT and CDR2 is YYREEE (reference sequence). This CDR3 has 13 amino acids. The CDR3 sequence is CASSGGTSPAQYF.

The rearrangement joins TRBV4-1 to TRBJ2-1; TCRdb's D gene call, TRBD2, goes unchecked for lack of DNA. Germline assignment: CDR1 MGHRA and CDR2 YSYEKL. This CDR3 spans 13 amino acids. This chain's CDR3 is CASWDLETHEQFF.

The rearrangement links TRBV5-1 to TRBJ2-7; TCRdb reports TRBD1, a call that lacks DNA to check it against. CDR1 and CDR2 (germline): SGHRS, YFSETQ. The CDR3 has 17 residues. The CDR3: CASSWGSDRGISYEQYF. The variable domain in full, completed from reference TRBV5-1 and TRBJ2-7, reads KAGVTQTPRYLIKTRGQQVTLSCSPISGHRSVSWYQQTPGQGLQFLFEYFSETQRNKGNFPGRFSGRQFSNSRSEMNVSTLELGDSALYLCASSWGSDRGISYEQYFGPGTRLTVT.

The CDR3 is CASSLGGQGWHEQYF. The V call is TRBV7-2, the J call TRBJ2-7. This CDR3 region has 15 residues. Germline values: CDR1 SGHTA, CDR2 FQGNSA.

This chain links TRBV20-1 with TRBJ2-3; the TCRdb call, TRBD1, lacks DNA for checking. Germline lookup yields CDR1 DFQATT and CDR2 SNEGSKA (reference sequence). The CDR3 totals 13 residues. Here the CDR3 reads CSAPYTDTDTQYF.

The rearrangement uses TRBV5-4 and TRBJ1-2; the D call from TCRdb, TRBD1, cannot be confirmed without DNA. This CDR3 contains 11 residues. The germline gives CDR1 SGHNT, CDR2 YYREEE (reference sequence). The CDR3 loop reads CASSLWTDYTF.

This rearrangement joins TRBV12-3 or TRBV12-4 to TRBJ2-3; the D gene TCRdb calls, TRBD1, cannot be checked with no DNA. There are 14 residues in the CDR3. CDR3 amino acids: CASSQRQNTDTQYF.

The rearrangement uses TRBV11-1 and TRBJ1-3; TCRdb gives TRBD1 as the D gene, but with no DNA this cannot be confirmed. Per the germline V gene, CDR1 is SGHAT and CDR2 is FQDESV (reference sequence). CDR3 length: 19 residues. This CDR3 is CASSLDRAGDPLTGNTIYF.

The chain uses TRBV5-1 and TRBJ2-7; TCRdb's D call, TRBD1, is unchecked because there is no DNA. There are 15 residues in the CDR3. Looked up from germline, CDR1 is SGHRS and CDR2 is YFSETQ. The CDR3 loop reads CASSLTTGSYYEQYF.

The rearrangement links TRBV5-1 to TRBJ2-7; the TCRdb call, TRBD1, lacks DNA for checking. The CDR3 runs to 15 residues. Germline V gives CDR1 SGHRS, CDR2 YFSETQ. CDR3 region: CASSFDRGPLYEQYF.

The chain recombines TRBV6-1 with TRBJ1-1. The germline V gene has CDR1 MNHNS and CDR2 SASEGT. The CDR3 loop spans 11 amino acids. CDR3 sequence reads: CASRAAIGAFF.

The gene calls are TRBV6-2 or TRBV6-3 and TRBJ2-1. The CDR3 extends over 11 amino acids. The germline V gene has CDR1 MNHEY and CDR2 SVGEGT. The CDR3 protein is CASSTSYEQFF.

CDR3 region: CASSHKPRDTEQFF. The chain has TRBV4-2 and TRBJ2-1; TCRdb indicates TRBD1, and absent DNA this call remains unverified. CDR1 LGHNA and CDR2 YNFKEQ come from the germline V gene. This CDR3 is 14 amino acids long.

This sequence joins TRBV12-3 or TRBV12-4 and TRBJ2-7; TCRdb names TRBD2, which stays unverified in the absence of DNA. This CDR3 spans 14 amino acids. The CDR3 here is CASSLGGLAYEQYF.